Described below is a single TCR beta chain sequence and its context. The clone's antigen remains unknown. No much larger clone is present one base from it, and per-base qualities are unavailable. The sample's time point, from its label and the paper: about 28 days (+/-7) after the second vaccine dose. AZD1222 recipients whose second dose came at about 4 weeks and those whose second dose came at about 12 weeks were combined into one group, since spike-specific TCR depth and breadth did not differ between the two schedules. Vaccinee samples came from UK trials COV001 and COV002, including a single-blind randomized controlled phase 2/3 trial of AZD1222 (ChAdOx1 nCoV-19) in healthy adults. For TCRbeta chain sequencing, PBMC samples from trial participants were taken at day 0 and at day 28 after the second dose. This specimen belongs to a study of T cell responses to AZD1222 COVID-19 vaccine (dated by TCRdb to the early 2020s). With regard to the full study: TCR sequencing was performed for 233 trial participants, of whom approximately 200 were given two doses of AZD1222 and around 26 were given two doses of MenACWY control vaccine. Enrollment into the trials was organized by age into subgroups of 18-55, 56-69 and 70-plus years, and those subgroups contained around 150, 28 and 57 TCR-sequenced participants, respectively. What the authors observed across the whole study: Because no day 14 peak-response samples were available, the repertoires could be characterized only after the peak T cell response. Reportedly, almost half of the unique spike-specific TCRs recognized epitopes lying outside the regions that are mutated in the B.1.351 and B.1.1.7 variants. CD4 TCRs associated with the vaccine covered the entire spike protein, and the dominant responses were in regions 160-218 and 743-854. Participants were mostly white British, with more females than males. The authors suggested clonal diversity may have been underestimated. Only a handful of AZD1222 recipients were SARS-CoV-2 seropositive at baseline, limiting conclusions about previously exposed vaccinees. In the small 56-69-year group, the increase in depth fell short of significance, most likely because of low power. After two AZD1222 doses, spike-specific TCR breadth and depth were significantly higher than at day 0 and than in MenACWY recipients.

The CDR3 regions of human TCRbeta chains were analyzed by immunosequencing. On the authors' methods: TCRs in the repertoires were compared against a reference library of SARS-CoV-2-specific TCRs that had been generated with the MIRA antigen-specificity platform. Breadth meant the fraction of unique TCRs that were SARS-CoV-2-associated, whereas depth meant the fraction of total T cells that were SARS-CoV-2-associated. Using the MIRA data, every spike-specific TCR was mapped to the spike region that the TCR reacted to and assigned to either a CD4 or a CD8 class. Log10-transformed breadth and depth values were compared by one-way ANOVA with Sidak's multiple comparisons tests. Imported from immuneACCESS, the table was reduced by TCRdb to in-frame sequences with V and J called. These copies leave out some clones; in studies compared against another copy, an unresolved V gene accounts for under half, and the cause of the remainder is not known. That table furnishes V, J and clone size, whereas the DNA furnished D and trimming. The sample includes fewer than 150,000 clones, with around 89% observed a single time. The ten largest clones add up to approximately 6.9% of the sample.

Trimming takes 3 bases off V and 3 bases off J; junction bases not matched to a gene: 3. The germline V gene (reference sequence) provides CDR1 LNHDA and CDR2 SQIVND. The CDR3 runs 14 residues from the cysteine to the phenylalanine. This entry keeps only the CDR3 DNA: 42 bases, framed from base 1. This TCR was sampled from an adult who received the AZD1222 COVID-19 vaccine. This material consisted of peripheral blood, taken 28 days after the second AZD1222 dose. The V and J segments used are TRBV19 and TRBJ1-2, and 8 bases in between align with TRBD1. CDR3 loop: CASSIQGADYGYTF. Read as DNA, the sequence is TGTGCCAGTAGTATCCAGGGGGCAGACTATGGCTACACCTTC.